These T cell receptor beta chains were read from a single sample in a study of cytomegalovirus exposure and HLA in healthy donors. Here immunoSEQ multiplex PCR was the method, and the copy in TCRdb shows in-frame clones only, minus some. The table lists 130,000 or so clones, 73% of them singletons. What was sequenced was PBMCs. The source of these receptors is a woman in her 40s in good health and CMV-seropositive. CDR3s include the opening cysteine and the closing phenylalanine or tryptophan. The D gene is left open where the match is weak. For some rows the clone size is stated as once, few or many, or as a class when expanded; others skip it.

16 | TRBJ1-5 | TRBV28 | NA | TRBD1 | CASSFRRTGANQPQHF | TGTGCCAGCAGTTTCCGGCGGACAGGGGCCAATCAGCCCCAGCATTTT
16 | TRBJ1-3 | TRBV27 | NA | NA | CASSSRQDQRGNTIYF | TGTGCCAGCAGTTCCCGACAGGACCAGAGGGGAAACACCATATATTTT
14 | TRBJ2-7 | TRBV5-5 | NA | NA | CASSPRDISYEQYF | TGTGCCAGCAGCCCACGGGACATCTCGTACGAGCAGTACTTC
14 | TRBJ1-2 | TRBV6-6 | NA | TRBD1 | CASSYETGLSGYTF | TGTGCCAGCAGTTACGAGACAGGGCTTAGTGGCTACACCTTC
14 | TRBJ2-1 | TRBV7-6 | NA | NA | CASSLDYPYNEQFF | TGTGCCAGCAGCTTAGACTACCCCTACAATGAGCAGTTCTTC
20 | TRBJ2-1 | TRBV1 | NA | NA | CTSSRHVAGGRSGAYNEQFF | TGCACCAGCAGCCGGCATGTGGCGGGAGGGCGGTCGGGCGCCTACAATGAGCAGTTCTTC
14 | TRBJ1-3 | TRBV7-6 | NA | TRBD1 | CASSLGTGGNTIYF | TGTGCCAGCAGCTTAGGGACAGGGGGAAACACCATATATTTT
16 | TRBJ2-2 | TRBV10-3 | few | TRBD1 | CANDKPGQGNTGELFF | TGTGCCAACGACAAGCCGGGACAGGGAAACACCGGGGAGCTGTTTTTT
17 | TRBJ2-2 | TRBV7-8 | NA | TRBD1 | CASSFPGGQGVSGELFF | TGTGCCAGCAGCTTCCCCGGGGGACAGGGGGTTTCCGGGGAGCTGTTTTTT
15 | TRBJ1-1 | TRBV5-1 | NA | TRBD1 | CASSARTGLNTEAFF | TGCGCCAGCAGCGCGAGGACAGGGTTGAACACTGAAGCTTTCTTT
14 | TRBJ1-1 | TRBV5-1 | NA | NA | CASSLQTMNTEAFF | TGCGCCAGCAGCTTACAGACCATGAACACTGAAGCTTTCTTT
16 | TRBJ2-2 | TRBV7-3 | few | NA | CASSPNSRLGPGELFF | TGTGCCAGCAGCCCTAATTCCCGACTAGGGCCCGGGGAGCTGTTTTTT
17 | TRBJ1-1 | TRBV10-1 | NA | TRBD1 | CASSTQPDRGVDTEAFF | TGCGCCAGCAGCACACAACCGGACAGGGGGGTGGACACTGAAGCTTTCTTT
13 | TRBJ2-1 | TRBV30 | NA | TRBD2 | CAWTAGANNEQFF | TGTGCCTGGACTGCGGGAGCGAACAATGAGCAGTTCTTC
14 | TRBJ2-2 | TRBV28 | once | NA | CASSFPRDSRELFF | TGTGCCAGCAGTTTCCCCAGGGACTCGAGGGAGCTGTTTTTT
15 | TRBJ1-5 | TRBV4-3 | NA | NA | CASSLEVGEWQPQHF | TGCGCCAGCAGCCTGGAGGTCGGGGAATGGCAGCCCCAGCATTTT
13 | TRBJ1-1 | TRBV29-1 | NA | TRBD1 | CSVYRGLNTEAFF | TGCAGCGTCTACAGGGGACTGAACACTGAAGCTTTCTTT
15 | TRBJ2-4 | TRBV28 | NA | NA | CASSLSRGQKNIQYF | TGTGCCAGCAGTTTATCGAGAGGACAGAAAAACATTCAGTACTTC
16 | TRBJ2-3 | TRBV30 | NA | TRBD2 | CAWTRLAGASTDTQYF | TGTGCCTGGACCCGACTAGCGGGGGCCAGCACAGATACGCAGTATTTT
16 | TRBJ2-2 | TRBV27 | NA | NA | CASSLVGNTNTGELFF | TGTGCCAGCAGTTTGGTGGGCAACACGAACACCGGGGAGCTGTTTTTT
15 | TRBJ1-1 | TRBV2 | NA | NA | CASKGSQGVNTEAFF | TGTGCCAGCAAAGGGTCGCAGGGCGTCAACACTGAAGCTTTCTTT
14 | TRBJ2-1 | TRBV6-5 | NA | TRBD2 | CASSRLAGGYEQFF | TGTGCCAGCAGTCGACTAGCGGGGGGGTATGAGCAGTTCTTC